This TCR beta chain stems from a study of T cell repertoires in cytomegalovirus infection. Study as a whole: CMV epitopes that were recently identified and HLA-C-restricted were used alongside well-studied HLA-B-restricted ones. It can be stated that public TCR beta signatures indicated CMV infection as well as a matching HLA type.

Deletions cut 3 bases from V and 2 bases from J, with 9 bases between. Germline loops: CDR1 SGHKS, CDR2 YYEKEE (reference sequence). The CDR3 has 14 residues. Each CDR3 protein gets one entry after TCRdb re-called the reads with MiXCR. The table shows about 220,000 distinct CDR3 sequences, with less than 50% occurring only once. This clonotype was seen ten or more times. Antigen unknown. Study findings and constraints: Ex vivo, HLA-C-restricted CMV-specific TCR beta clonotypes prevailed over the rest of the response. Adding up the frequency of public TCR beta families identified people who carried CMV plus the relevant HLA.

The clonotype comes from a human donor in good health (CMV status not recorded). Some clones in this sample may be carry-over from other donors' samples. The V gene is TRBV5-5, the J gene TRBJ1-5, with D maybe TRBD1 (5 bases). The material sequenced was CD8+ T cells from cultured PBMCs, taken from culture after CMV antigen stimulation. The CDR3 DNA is TGTGCCAGCAGCTCGAGGGGTGGCAATCAGCCCCAGCATTTT. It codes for CASSSRGGNQPQHF.